This entry is about one T cell receptor beta chain. Via MiXCR, TCRdb re-called the RT-PCR reads, giving one row per CDR3 protein. The table shows about 680,000 distinct CDR3 sequences, with approximately 15% occurring only once. V shed 5 bases, J shed 15 bases, and the junction held 13 bases outside the gene matches. This CDR3 has 13 amino acids. Germline lookup yields CDR1 SGHNT and CDR2 YENEEA. Sequenced sample: memory CD4+ T cells from blood. The sequence came from a female donor in good health, serving as a healthy control. This chain joins TRBV11-3 and TRBJ2-1; 7 nucleotides match TRBD2. The CDR3 spells CASSAQPRGRLFF. CDR3 nucleotides: TGTGCCAGCAGCGCCCAGCCTCGCGGGAGACTGTTCTTC.